Sequencing of this TCR beta chain was carried out in a study of cytomegalovirus exposure and HLA in healthy donors. J gave up 4 bases and V 7 bases, and 9 bases lay outside the gene matches. This CDR3 comprises 14 residues. The germline CDR1 and CDR2 sequences are SNHLY and FYNNEI. The PCR was carried out with 60 Vbeta primers and 13 Jbeta primers. Clones were sequenced by immunoSEQ multiplex PCR, and TCRdb holds only the in-frame ones, with some missing. Of some 130,000 clones in the sample, under 85% were seen once. Source material: PBMCs. This sequence joins TRBV2 and TRBJ1-1; 7 bases match TRBD1. The sequence was collected from a male donor in good health and CMV-seropositive. In nucleotides, the CDR3 is TGTGCCAGCACGCGGACAGGTACTTTCACTGAAGCTTTCTTT. Protein: CASTRTGTFTEAFF.